This entry concerns a single TCR beta chain. V was pared by 5 bases and J by 2 bases, with 4 bases between. The CDR3 totals 11 residues. Germline V gene data show CDR1 as SGHVS and CDR2 as FQNEAQ. These data belong to a study of blood T cell repertoires in COVID-19. Study-level background: Spain, Italy and the United States supplied samples that represented acute and convalescent COVID-19. Nucleic acid was either cDNA or gDNA, and it came from T cells, B-cell-depleted T cells, or PBMCs.

How the authors handled the data: For nucleated cells, counts were estimated from reference gene primer amplification. TCRdb keeps only in-frame clones here, not all; method: immunoSEQ multiplex PCR. For V, J and clone size, that table is used; D and trimming come from the DNA. This table has 200,000 to 250,000 clones, approximately 88% appearing once. Specimen: peripheral blood. V is TRBV7-8 and J is TRBJ2-7; D remains ambiguous. This receptor was taken from a man aged 55 to 70 who had recovered from COVID-19. The CDR3 sequence is CASSRAYEQYF. In DNA, the CDR3 is TGTGCCAGCAGCCGCGCCTACGAGCAGTACTTC.